The 3 T cell receptor beta chains in this list originate from one sample, sequenced in a study of blood T cell repertoires in COVID-19. Sequencing was performed with immunoSEQ multiplex PCR; in TCRdb, only in-frame clones are kept and a portion is missing. This sample carries 310,000 or so clones, about 91% of them seen once, and the ten largest clones take around 8.9%. The sequencing input was peripheral blood. The origin of the receptors is a young man with COVID-19, enrolled during active disease.

The chain uses TRBV4-3 and TRBJ2-3; 10 nucleotides agree with TRBD2. Germline V gene sequence: CDR1 LGHNA, CDR2 YSLEER. The trim removed 0 bases at V and 5 bases at J, leaving 14 bases unmatched. This CDR3 is built from 19 residues. The CDR3 loop reads CASSQDLQRTSGHRDTQYF. The CDR3, as DNA: TGCGCCAGCAGCCAAGATTTGCAGAGGACTAGCGGACACCGAGATACGCAGTATTTT.

This rearrangement joins TRBV3-1 (or the pseudogene TRBV3-2) to TRBJ1-1, with TRBD1 identical over 7 bases. The CDR3 consists of 15 residues. CDR1 is LGHDT, CDR2 YNNKEL, per germline (reference sequence). V shed 8 bases, J shed 3 bases, and the junction held 12 bases outside the gene matches. For the CDR3, the DNA is TGTGCCAGCGCCTCCCGGTTCGACAGGGACACTGAAGCTTTCTTT. Its protein product is CASASRFDRDTEAFF.

A note on this clone: The same CDR3 also results from other DNA sequences found in this sample. The gene calls are TRBV3-1 (or the pseudogene TRBV3-2) and TRBJ2-7; D unresolved. From germline, CDR1 is LGHDT and CDR2 YNNKEL (reference sequence). The germline V and J ends were trimmed by 0 bases and 0 bases, with 6 bases remaining between them. The CDR3 has 14 residues. CDR3 nucleotides: TGTGCCAGCAGCCAAGATTACAACTCCTACGAGCAGTACTTC. It translates to CASSQDYNSYEQYF.